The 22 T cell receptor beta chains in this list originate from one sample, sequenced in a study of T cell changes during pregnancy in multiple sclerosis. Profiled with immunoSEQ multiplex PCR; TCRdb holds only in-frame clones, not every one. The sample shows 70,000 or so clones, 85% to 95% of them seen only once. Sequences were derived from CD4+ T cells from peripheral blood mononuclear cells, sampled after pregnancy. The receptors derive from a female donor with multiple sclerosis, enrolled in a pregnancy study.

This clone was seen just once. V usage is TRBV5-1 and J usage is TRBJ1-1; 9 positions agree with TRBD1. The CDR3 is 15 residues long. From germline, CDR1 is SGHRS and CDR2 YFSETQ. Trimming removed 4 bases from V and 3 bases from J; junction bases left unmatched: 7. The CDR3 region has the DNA TGCGCCAGCAGCCGGGGACAGGGACTCTACACTGAAGCTTTCTTT. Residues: CASSRGQGLYTEAFF.

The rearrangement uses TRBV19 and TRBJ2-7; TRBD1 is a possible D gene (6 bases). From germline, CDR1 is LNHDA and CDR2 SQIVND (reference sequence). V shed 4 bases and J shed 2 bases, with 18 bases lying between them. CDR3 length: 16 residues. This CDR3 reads CASSTGDNRATYEQYF. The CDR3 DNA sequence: TGTGCCAGTAGTACGGGTGATAACAGGGCCACCTACGAGCAGTACTTC.

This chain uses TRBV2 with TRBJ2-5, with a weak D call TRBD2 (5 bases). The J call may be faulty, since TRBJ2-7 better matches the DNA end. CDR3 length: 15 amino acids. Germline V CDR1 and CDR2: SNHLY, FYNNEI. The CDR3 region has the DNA TGTGCCAGCAGGCCCCGGGGTACCGTCTCCTACGAGCAGTACTTC. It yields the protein CASRPRGTVSYEQYF.

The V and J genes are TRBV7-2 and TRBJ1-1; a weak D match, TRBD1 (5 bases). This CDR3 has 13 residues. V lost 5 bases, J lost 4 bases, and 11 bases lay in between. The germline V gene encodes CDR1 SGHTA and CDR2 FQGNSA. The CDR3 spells CASSQQQGTEAFF. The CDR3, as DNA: TGTGCCAGCAGCCAACAGCAGGGCACTGAAGCTTTCTTT.

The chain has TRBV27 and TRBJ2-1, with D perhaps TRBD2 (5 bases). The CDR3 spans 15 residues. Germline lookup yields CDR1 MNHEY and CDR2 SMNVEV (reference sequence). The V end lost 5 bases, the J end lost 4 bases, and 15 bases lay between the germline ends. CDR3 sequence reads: CASSETRLPYNEQFF. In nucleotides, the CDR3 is TGTGCCAGCAGTGAAACACGACTACCTTACAATGAGCAGTTCTTC.

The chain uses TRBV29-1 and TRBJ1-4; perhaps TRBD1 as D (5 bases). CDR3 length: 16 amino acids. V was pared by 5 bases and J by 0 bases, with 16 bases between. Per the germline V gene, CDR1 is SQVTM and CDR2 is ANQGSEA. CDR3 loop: CSVFGHADATNEKLFF. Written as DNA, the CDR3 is TGCAGCGTTTTCGGACATGCGGATGCAACTAATGAAAAACTGTTTTTT.

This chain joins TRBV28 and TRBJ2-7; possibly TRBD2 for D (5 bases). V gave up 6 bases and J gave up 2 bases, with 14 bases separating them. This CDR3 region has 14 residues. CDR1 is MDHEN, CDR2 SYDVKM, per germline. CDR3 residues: CASRTGSFPYEQYF. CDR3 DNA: TGTGCCAGCAGAACGGGGTCATTTCCCTACGAGCAGTACTTC.

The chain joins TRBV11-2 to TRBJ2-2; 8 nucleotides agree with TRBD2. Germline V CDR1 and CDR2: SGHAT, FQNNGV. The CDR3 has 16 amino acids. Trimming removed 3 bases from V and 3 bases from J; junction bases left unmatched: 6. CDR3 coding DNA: TGTGCCAGCAGCTTGCAACGGGGGGGGGACACCGGGGAGCTGTTTTTT. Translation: CASSLQRGGDTGELFF.

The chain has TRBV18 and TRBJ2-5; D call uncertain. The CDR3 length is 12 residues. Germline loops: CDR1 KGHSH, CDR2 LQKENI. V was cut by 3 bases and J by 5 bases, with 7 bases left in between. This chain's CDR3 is CASSPLGETQYF. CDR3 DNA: TGTGCCAGCTCACCCCTCGGTGAGACCCAGTACTTC.

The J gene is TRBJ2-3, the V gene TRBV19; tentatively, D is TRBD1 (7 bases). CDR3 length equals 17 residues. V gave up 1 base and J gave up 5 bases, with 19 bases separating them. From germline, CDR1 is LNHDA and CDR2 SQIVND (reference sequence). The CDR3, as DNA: TGTGCCAGTAGTATAGTGTACAGGGGAGGAGAAGGAGATACGCAGTATTTT. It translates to CASSIVYRGGEGDTQYF. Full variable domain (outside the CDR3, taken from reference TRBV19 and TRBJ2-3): DGGITQSPKYLFRKEGQNVTLSCEQNLNHDAMYWYRQDPGQGLRLIYYSQIVNDFQKGDIAEGYSVSREKKESFPLTVTSAQKNPTAFYLCASSIVYRGGEGDTQYFGPGTRLTVL.

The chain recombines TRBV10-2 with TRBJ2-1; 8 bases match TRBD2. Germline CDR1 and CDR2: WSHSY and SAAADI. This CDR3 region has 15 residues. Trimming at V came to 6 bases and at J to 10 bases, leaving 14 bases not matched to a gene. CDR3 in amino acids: CASRSNGTSSWEQFF. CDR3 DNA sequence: TGCGCCAGCAGATCAAACGGGACTAGTTCATGGGAGCAGTTCTTC.

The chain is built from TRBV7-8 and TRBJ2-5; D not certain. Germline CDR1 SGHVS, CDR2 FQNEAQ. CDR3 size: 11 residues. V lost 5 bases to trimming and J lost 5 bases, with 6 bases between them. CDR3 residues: CASSPRETQYF. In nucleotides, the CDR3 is TGTGCCAGCAGCCCTAGGGAGACCCAGTACTTC.

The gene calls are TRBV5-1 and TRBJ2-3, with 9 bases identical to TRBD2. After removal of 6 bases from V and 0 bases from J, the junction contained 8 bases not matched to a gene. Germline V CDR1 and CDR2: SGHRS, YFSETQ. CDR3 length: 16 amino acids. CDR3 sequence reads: CASNPMTSGSTDTQYF. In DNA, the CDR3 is TGCGCCAGCAACCCCATGACTAGCGGTAGCACAGATACGCAGTATTTT.

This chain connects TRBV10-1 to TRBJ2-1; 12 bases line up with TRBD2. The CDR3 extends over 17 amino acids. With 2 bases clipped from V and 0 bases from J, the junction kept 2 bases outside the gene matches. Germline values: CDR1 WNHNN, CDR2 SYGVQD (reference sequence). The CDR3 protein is CASSEPGLAGSYNEQFF. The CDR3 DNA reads TGCGCCAGCAGTGAGCCGGGACTAGCGGGCTCCTACAATGAGCAGTTCTTC.

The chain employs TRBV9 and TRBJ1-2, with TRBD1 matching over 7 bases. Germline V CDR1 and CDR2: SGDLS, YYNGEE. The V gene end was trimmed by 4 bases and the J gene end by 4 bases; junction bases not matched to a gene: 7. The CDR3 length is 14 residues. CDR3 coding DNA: TGTGCCAGCAGCCCCCGACAGGGCAGCTATGGCTACACCTTC. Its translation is CASSPRQGSYGYTF.

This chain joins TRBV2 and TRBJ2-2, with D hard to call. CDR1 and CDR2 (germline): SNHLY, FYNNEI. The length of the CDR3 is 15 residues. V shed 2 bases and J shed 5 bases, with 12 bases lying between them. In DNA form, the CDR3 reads TGTGCCAGCAGTGAAAGGTTGACCGGGACCGGGGAGCTGTTTTTT. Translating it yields CASSERLTGTGELFF.

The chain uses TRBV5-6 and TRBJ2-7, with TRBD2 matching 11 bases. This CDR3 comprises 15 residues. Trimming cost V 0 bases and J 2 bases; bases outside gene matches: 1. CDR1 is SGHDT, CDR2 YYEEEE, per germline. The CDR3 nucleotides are TGTGCCAGCAGCTTGGGTAGCGGGAGGGCCTACGAGCAGTACTTC. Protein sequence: CASSLGSGRAYEQYF.

The CDR3 is CASSLLSTGHTGELFF. DNA of the CDR3: TGTGCCAGCAGCTTGCTTTCAACAGGTCACACCGGGGAGCTGTTTTTT. The chain uses TRBV5-6 and TRBJ2-2; maybe TRBD1 (5 bases). The CDR3 runs to 16 residues. Trimming pared 1 base from V and 3 bases from J, leaving 13 bases between. The germline V gene encodes CDR1 SGHDT and CDR2 YYEEEE.

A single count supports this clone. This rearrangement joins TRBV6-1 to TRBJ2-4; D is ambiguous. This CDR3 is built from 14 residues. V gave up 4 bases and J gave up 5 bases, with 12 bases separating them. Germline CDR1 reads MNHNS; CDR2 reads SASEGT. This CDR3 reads CASSGQMLQNIQYF. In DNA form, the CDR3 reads TGTGCCAGCAGTGGCCAGATGCTCCAAAACATTCAGTACTTC.

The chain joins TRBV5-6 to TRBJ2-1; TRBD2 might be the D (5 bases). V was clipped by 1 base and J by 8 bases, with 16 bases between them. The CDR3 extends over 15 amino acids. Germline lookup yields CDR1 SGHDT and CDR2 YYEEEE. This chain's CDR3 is CASSLQGRVYDEQFF. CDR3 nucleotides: TGTGCCAGCAGCTTGCAAGGGAGAGTATATGATGAGCAGTTCTTC.

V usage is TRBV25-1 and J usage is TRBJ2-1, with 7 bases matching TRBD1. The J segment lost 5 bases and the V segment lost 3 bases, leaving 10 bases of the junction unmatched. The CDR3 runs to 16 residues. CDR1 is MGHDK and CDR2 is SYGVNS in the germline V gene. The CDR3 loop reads CASSELQGLFDNEQFF. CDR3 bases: TGTGCCAGCAGTGAGTTACAGGGGCTATTCGACAATGAGCAGTTCTTC.

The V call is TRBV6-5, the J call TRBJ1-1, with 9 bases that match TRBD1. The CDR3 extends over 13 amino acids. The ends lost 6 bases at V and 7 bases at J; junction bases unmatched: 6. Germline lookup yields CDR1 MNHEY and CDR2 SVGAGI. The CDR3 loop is CASRTGGQDEAFF. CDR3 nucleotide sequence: TGTGCCAGCAGGACAGGGGGTCAGGATGAAGCTTTCTTT.